This T cell receptor (beta chain) was captured by sequencing in a study of cytomegalovirus exposure and HLA in healthy donors. This clone was detected only a few times. The PCR was carried out with 60 Vbeta primers and 13 Jbeta primers. Profiling relied on immunoSEQ multiplex PCR, and the TCRdb table lists in-frame clones only, not all of them. The sample includes around 150,000 clones, about four fifths of them seen just once. The clonotype comes from a man aged 50-59 years in good health and CMV-seropositive. Sequencing was done on a sample of PBMCs.

The CDR3 reads CARSRASETYNEQFF. The CDR3 coding sequence is TGTGCCCGTTCGCGGGCTAGCGAGACCTACAATGAGCAGTTCTTC. This rearrangement joins TRBV30 to TRBJ2-1, with TRBD2 as a possible D gene (6 bases). The CDR3 totals 15 residues. Germline CDR1 GTSNPN, CDR2 SVGIG (reference sequence). The V gene lost 8 bases and the J gene lost 2 bases, with 19 bases spanning the gap.